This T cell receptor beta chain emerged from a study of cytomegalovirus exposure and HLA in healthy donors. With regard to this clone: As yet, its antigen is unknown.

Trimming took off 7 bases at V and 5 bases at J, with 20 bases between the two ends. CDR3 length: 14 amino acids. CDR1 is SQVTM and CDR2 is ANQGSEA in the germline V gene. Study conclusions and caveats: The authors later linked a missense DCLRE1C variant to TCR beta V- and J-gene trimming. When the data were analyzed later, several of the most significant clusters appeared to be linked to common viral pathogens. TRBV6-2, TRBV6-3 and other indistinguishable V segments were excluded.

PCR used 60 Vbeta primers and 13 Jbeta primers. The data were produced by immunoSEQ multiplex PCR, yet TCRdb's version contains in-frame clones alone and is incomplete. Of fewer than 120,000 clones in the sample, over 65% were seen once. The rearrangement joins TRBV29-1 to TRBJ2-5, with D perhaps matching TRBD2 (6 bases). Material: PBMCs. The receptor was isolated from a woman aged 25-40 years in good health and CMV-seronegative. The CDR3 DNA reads TGCAGCGCCCTATGGACCCCTGGGGGGGAGACCCAGTACTTC. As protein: CSALWTPGGETQYF.